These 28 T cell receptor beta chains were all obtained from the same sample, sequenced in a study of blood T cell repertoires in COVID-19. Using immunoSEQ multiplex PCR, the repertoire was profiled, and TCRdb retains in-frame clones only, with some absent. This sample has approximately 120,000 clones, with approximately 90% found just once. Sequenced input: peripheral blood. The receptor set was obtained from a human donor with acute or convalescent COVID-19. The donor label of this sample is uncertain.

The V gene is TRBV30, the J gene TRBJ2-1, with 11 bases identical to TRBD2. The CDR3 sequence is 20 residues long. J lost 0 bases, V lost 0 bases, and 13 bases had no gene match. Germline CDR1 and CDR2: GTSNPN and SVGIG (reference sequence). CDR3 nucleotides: TGTGCCTGGAGTGTAGGGTCGTGGCTAGCGGGGGGTCGCTCCTACAATGAGCAGTTCTTC. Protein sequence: CAWSVGSWLAGGRSYNEQFF.

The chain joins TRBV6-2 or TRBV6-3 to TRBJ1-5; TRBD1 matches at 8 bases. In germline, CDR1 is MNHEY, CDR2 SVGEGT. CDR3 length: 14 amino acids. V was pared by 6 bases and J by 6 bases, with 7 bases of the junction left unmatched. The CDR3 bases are TGTGCCAGCAGCCGGACAGGGAGATGTCAGCCCCAGCATTTT. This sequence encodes CASSRTGRCQPQHF.

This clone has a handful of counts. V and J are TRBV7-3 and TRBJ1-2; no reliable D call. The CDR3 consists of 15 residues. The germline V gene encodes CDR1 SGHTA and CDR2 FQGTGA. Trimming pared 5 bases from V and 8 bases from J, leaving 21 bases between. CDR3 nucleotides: TGTGCCAGCAGCCCCGGCGGGATGACTTCCGGGGGCTACACCTTC. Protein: CASSPGGMTSGGYTF.

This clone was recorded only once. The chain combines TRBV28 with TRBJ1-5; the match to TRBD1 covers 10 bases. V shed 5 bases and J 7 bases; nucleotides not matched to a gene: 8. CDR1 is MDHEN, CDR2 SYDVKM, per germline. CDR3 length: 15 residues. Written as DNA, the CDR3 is TGTGCCAGCAGTATTAGGACAGGGGGACGACAGCCCCAGCATTTT. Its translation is CASSIRTGGRQPQHF.

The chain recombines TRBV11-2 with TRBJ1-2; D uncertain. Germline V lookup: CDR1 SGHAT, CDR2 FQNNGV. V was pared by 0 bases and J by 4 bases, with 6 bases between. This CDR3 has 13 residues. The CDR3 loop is CASSLESFYGYTF. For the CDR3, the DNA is TGTGCCAGCAGCTTAGAAAGCTTCTATGGCTACACCTTC.

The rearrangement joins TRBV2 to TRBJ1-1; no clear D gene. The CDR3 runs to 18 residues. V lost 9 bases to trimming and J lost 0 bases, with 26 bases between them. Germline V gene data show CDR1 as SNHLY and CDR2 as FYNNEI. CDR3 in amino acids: CASQGTRLGGGVNTEAFF. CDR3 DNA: TGTGCCAGTCAAGGAACCCGATTGGGAGGTGGAGTGAACACTGAAGCTTTCTTT.

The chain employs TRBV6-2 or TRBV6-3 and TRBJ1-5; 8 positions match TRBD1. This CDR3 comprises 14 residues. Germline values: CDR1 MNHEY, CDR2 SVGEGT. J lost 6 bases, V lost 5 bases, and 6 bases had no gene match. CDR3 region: CASSDRGSSQPQHF. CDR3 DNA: TGTGCCAGCAGTGACAGGGGATCAAGTCAGCCCCAGCATTTT.

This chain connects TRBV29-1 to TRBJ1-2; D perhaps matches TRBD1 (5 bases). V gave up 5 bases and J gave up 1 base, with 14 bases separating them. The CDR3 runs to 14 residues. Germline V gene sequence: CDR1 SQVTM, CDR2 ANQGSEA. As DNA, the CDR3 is TGCAGCGTTTTATCGGGGGATGGTAACTATGGCTACACCTTC. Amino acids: CSVLSGDGNYGYTF. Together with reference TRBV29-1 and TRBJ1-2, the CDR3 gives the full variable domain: SAVISQKPSRDICQRGTSLTIQCQVDSQVTMMFWYRQQPGQSLTLIATANQGSEATYESGFVIDKFPISRPNLTFSTLTVSNMSPEDSSIYLCSVLSGDGNYGYTFGSGTRLTVV.

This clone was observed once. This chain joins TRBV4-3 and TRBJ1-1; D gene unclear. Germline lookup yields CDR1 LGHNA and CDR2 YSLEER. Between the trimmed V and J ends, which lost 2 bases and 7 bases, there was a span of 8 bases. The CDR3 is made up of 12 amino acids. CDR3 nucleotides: TGCGCCAGCAGCCAAAGGAGGGATGAAGCTTTCTTT. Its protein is CASSQRRDEAFF.

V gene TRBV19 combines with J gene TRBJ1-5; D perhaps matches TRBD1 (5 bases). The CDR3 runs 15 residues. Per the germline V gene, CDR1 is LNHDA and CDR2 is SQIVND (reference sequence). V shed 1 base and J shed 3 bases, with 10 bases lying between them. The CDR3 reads CASSIVTGFNQPQHF. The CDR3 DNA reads TGTGCCAGTAGTATAGTCACAGGCTTCAATCAGCCCCAGCATTTT.

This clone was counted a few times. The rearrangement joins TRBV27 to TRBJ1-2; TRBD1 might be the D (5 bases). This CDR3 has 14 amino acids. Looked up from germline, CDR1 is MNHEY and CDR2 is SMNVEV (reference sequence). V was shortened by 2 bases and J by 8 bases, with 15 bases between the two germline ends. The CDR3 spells CASSLNRGESGYTF. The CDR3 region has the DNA TGTGCCAGCAGTTTAAATAGGGGCGAGAGCGGCTACACCTTC.

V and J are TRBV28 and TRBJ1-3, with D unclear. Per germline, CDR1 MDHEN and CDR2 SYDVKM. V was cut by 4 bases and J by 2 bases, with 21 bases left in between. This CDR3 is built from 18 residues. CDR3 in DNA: TGTGCCAGCAGTTCCCGTGGAGGCAGCAAACCGCCTGGAAACACCATATATTTT. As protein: CASSSRGGSKPPGNTIYF.

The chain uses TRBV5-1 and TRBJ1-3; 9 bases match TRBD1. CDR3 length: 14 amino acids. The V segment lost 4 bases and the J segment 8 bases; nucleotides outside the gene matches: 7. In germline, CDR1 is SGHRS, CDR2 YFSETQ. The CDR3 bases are TGCGCCAGCAGCGCCGGACAGGGGTGGGACACCATATATTTT. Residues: CASSAGQGWDTIYF.

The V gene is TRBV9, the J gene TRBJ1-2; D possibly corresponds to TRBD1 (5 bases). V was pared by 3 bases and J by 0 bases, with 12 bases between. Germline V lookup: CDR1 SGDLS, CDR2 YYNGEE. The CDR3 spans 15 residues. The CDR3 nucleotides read TGTGCCAGCAGCGCCTGGCAGGGCTCTAACTATGGCTACACCTTC. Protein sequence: CASSAWQGSNYGYTF.

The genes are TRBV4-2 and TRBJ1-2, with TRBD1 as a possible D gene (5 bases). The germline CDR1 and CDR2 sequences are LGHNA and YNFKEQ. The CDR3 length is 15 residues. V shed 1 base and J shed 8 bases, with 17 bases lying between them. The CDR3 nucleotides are TGTGCCAGCAGCCAAGTAGGTGGGGGGAAAAGGGGCTACACCTTC. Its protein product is CASSQVGGGKRGYTF.

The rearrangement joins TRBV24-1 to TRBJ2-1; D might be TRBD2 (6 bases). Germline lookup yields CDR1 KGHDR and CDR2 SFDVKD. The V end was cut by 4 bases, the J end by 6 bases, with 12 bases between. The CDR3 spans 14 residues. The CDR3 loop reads CATSEGDWPNEQFF. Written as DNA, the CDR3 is TGTGCCACCAGTGAGGGGGACTGGCCCAATGAGCAGTTCTTC.

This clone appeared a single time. In nucleotides, the CDR3 is TGTGCCAGTAGTATGGACGGGAACCAGCAAGCTTTCTTT. This gives the protein CASSMDGNQQAFF. The genes are TRBV19 and TRBJ1-1; D unclear. The CDR3 length is 13 residues. Germline V lookup: CDR1 LNHDA, CDR2 SQIVND (reference sequence). The ends were cut back, 3 bases at V and 9 bases at J, with 14 bases in the middle.

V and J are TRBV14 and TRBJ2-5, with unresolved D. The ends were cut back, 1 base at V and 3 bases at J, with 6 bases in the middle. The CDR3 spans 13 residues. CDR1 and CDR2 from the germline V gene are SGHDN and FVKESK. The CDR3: CASSQGTKETQYF. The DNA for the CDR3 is TGTGCCAGCAGCCAAGGAACAAAAGAGACCCAGTACTTC.

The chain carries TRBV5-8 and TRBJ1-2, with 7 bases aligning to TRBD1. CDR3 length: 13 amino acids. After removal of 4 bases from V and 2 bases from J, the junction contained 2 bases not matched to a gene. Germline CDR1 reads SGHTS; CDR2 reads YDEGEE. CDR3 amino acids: CASSAQGNYGYTF. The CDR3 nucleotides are TGTGCCAGCAGCGCACAGGGGAACTATGGCTACACCTTC.

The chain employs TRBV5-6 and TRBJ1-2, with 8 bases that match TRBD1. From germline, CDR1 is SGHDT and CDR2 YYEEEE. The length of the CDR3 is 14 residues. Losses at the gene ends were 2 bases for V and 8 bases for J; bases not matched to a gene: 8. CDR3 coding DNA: TGTGCCAGCAGCTTTACAGGGGGTAGGCGGGGCTACACCTTC. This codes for CASSFTGGRRGYTF.

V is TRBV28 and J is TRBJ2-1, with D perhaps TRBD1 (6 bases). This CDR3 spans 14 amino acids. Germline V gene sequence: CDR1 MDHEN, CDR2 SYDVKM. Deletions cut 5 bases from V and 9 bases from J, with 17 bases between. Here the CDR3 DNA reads TGTGCCAGCAGTATACAGGGCGGGTCGAGTGAGCAGTTCTTC. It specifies CASSIQGGSSEQFF. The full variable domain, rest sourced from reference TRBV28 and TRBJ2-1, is DVKVTQSSRYLVKRTGEKVFLECVQDMDHENMFWYRQDPGLGLRLIYFSYDVKMKEKGDIPEGYSVSREKKERFSLILESASTNQTSMYLCASSIQGGSSEQFFGPGTRLTVL.

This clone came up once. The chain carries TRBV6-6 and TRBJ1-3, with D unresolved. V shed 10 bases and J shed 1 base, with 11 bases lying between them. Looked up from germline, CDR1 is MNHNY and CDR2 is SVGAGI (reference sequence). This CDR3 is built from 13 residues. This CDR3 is CATCETSGNTIYF. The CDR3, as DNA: TGTGCCACCTGCGAGACTTCTGGAAACACCATATATTTT.

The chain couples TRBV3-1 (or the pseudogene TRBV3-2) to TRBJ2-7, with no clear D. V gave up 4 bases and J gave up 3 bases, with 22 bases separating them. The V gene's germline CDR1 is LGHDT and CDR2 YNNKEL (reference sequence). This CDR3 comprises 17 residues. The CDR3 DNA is TGTGCCAGCAGCCCTACTTTCCGAGCGCGGATAAACTACGAGCAGTACTTC. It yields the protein CASSPTFRARINYEQYF.

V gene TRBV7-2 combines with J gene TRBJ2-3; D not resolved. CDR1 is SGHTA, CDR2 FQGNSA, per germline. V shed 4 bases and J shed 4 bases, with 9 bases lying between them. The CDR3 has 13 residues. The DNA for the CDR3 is TGTGCCAGCAGCTCAGAAATCGCAGATACGCAGTATTTT. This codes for CASSSEIADTQYF.

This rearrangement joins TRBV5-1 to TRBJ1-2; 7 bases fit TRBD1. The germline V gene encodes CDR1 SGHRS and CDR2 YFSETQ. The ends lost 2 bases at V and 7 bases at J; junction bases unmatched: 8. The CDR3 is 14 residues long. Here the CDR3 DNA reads TGCGCCAGCAGCTTTAAGGGGGCAACGGGTGGCTACACCTTC. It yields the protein CASSFKGATGGYTF.

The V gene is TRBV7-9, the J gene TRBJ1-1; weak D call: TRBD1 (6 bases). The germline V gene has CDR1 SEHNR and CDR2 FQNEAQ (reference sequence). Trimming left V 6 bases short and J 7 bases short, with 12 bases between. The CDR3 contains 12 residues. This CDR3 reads CASRGAGFEAFF. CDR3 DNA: TGTGCCAGCAGGGGGGCAGGGTTTGAAGCTTTCTTT.

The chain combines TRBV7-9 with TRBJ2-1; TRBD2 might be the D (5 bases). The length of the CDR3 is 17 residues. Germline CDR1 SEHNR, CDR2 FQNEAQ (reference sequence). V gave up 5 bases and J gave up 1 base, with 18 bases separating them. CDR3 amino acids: CASSTQRALFSYNEQFF. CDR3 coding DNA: TGTGCCAGCAGCACTCAGAGGGCTCTTTTTTCCTACAATGAGCAGTTCTTC. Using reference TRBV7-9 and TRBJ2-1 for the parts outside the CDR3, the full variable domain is DTGVSQNPRHKITKRGQNVTFRCDPISEHNRLYWYRQTLGQGPEFLTYFQNEAQLEKSRLLSDRFSAERPKGSFSTLEIQRTEQGDSAMYLCASSTQRALFSYNEQFFGPGTRLTVL.

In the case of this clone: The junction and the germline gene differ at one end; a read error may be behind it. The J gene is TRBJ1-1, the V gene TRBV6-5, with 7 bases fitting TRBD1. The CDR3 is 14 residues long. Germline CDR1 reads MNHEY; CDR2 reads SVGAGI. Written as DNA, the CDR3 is TGTGCCAGCAGACACCTCGACAGGGCCACTGGAGCTTTCTTT. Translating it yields CASRHLDRATGAFF.